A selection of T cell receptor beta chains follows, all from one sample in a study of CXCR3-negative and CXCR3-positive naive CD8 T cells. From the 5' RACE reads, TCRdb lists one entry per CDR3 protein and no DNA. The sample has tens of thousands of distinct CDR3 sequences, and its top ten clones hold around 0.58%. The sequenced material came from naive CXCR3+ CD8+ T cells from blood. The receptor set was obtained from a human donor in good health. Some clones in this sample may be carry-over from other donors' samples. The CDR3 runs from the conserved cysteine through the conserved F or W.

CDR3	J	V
CASSLWRGPYEQYF	TRBJ2-7	TRBV5-6
CASSKGRFPSTDTQYF	TRBJ2-3	TRBV21-1
CASSNRGLAGSTDTQYF	TRBJ2-3	TRBV5-1
CASSPDSNKGETQYF	TRBJ2-5	TRBV28
CSVEGEGSSYNEQFF	TRBJ2-1	TRBV29-1
CATSRVGDGSYNEQFF	TRBJ2-1	TRBV24-1
CASSSGLMETQYF	TRBJ2-5	TRBV27
CASSESGTNSGANVLTF	TRBJ2-6	TRBV5-4
CASSYSKDRADEQYF	TRBJ2-7	TRBV6-6
CSVEDRGRQGPYEQYF	TRBJ2-7	TRBV29-1
CASSLLSGHYNEQFF	TRBJ2-1	TRBV5-1
CASLTSATNEKLFF	TRBJ1-4	TRBV6-6
CSARPLAGGRGDTQYF	TRBJ2-3	TRBV20-1
CASSLESAGNSYEQYF	TRBJ2-7	TRBV28
CASTEGSSYNSPLHF	TRBJ1-6	TRBV2
CSVEGGLVEQFF	TRBJ2-1	TRBV29-1
CASSSQGAEQFF	TRBJ2-1	TRBV6-2/TRBV6-3
CATSTGQLNTEAFF	TRBJ1-1	TRBV15
CASSTTSGGATDTQYF	TRBJ2-3	TRBV12-3/TRBV12-4
CASRDSMTEETQYF	TRBJ2-5	TRBV2
CASSFSGNQETQYF	TRBJ2-5	TRBV12-3/TRBV12-4
CASSPRGNYEQYF	TRBJ2-7	TRBV28
CAWNGESETQYF	TRBJ2-5	TRBV30
CASSVGGDALLGQYF	TRBJ2-7	TRBV9
CASSLGIPGQGTPWSGNTIYF	TRBJ1-3	TRBV28
CASRRLAEAWWDTQYF	TRBJ2-3	TRBV5-6
CASSMTGNTYGEQYF	TRBJ2-7	TRBV28
CASSYVWGRTGELFF	TRBJ2-2	TRBV6-6
CATSETSGKSSYNEQFF	TRBJ2-1	TRBV15
CASSLVSWDDNEQFF	TRBJ2-1	TRBV7-9
CASSTERDSQVSCYTF	TRBJ1-2	TRBV6-5
CASSSGTPYEQYF	TRBJ2-7	TRBV11-2
CANSPDRGRTQYF	TRBJ2-5	TRBV28
CATTNRDREYEQYF	TRBJ2-7	TRBV10-3
CASRDIVRGMNTEAFF	TRBJ1-1	TRBV28
CASSISRGPYEQYF	TRBJ2-7	TRBV6-6
CASNYIVAGGQFF	TRBJ2-1	TRBV28
CASSEGGEAGRNEQFF	TRBJ2-1	TRBV2
CASSLEGIDSPLHF	TRBJ1-6	TRBV5-1
CSVEGQDDYEQYF	TRBJ2-7	TRBV29-1
CASSLAGGLNTGELFF	TRBJ2-2	TRBV12-3/TRBV12-4
CASTTGTGGGNTIYF	TRBJ1-3	TRBV12-3/TRBV12-4
CATSDLPGTGEYGYTF	TRBJ1-2	TRBV24-1
CSATGTSSTGELFF	TRBJ2-2	TRBV20-1
CASSPPTSGDEQFF	TRBJ2-1	TRBV18
CASSQSQGTVYNEQFF	TRBJ2-1	TRBV4-2